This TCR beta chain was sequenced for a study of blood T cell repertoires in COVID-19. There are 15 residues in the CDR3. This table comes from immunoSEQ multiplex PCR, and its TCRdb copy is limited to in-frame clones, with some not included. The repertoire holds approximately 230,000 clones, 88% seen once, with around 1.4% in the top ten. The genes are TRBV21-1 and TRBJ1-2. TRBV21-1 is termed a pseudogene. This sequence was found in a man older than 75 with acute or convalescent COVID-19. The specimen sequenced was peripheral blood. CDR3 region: CASSGQGTTTYGYTF. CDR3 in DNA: TGTGCCAGCAGCGGGCAGGGGACTACGACCTATGGCTACACCTTC.